Shown below are 30 T cell receptor beta chains from a single sample sequenced in a study of Graves' ophthalmopathy and Graves' hyperthyroidism. Amplification of the TCR beta CDR3 regions used RNA transcripts (as template). The workflow started with a first-round RT-PCR run with HTBI primers and then moved on to a second-round multiplex PCR. TCRdb processed the multiplex PCR reads anew with MiXCR; each CDR3 protein has one entry. The repertoire has some 1.1 million distinct CDR3 sequences, about 40% of them found once; the top ten carry around 10%. The source material was peripheral blood or thyroid tissue (not recorded which). The receptors originated from an adult man with Graves' hyperthyroidism.

This clonotype was recorded many times. The J gene is TRBJ1-2, the V gene TRBV11-2; TRBD1 aligns across 9 bases. Germline trimming cut 6 bases from V and 4 bases from J; bases unmatched to any gene: 12. Germline V gene sequence: CDR1 SGHAT, CDR2 FQNNGV. This CDR3 comprises 16 residues. As DNA, the CDR3 is TGTGCCAGCAGTCTGGCCGGGACAGGGTTCGGCTATGGCTACACCTTC. Translated: CASSLAGTGFGYGYTF.

The V call is TRBV6-5, the J call TRBJ2-5; 8 bases line up with TRBD1. The CDR3 spans 15 residues. Germline CDR1 and CDR2: MNHEY and SVGAGI. V was pared by 2 bases and J by 6 bases, with 8 bases of the junction left unmatched. The CDR3 DNA follows: TGTGCCAGCAGTTACCCCAGGGGGCTAGGGAAGACCCAGTACTTC. This translates into CASSYPRGLGKTQYF.

About this clonotype: A much larger clone sits a single nucleotide away, making a read error possible. The chain recombines TRBV10-3 with TRBJ1-1; D is unclear. V was cut by 3 bases and J by 5 bases, with 16 bases left in between. Germline CDR1 is ENHRY and CDR2 is SYGVKD. The CDR3 consists of 15 residues. The CDR3 spells CAISDPARGGTEAFF. The CDR3 DNA reads as TGTGCCATCAGTGATCCGGCGCGGGGTGGTACTGAAGCTTTCTTT.

For this clonotype: A read error may be the cause here, since a much bigger clone is one base away. The V gene is TRBV11-2, the J gene TRBJ1-2; unclear D gene. This CDR3 contains 18 residues. Germline CDR1 SGHAT, CDR2 FQNNGV. The CDR3 bases are TGTGCCAGCAGCGCAACGGTGGGCAGGAGCGGTTTAGACTATGGCCACACCTTC. This codes for CASSATVGRSGLDYGHTF. The full variable domain, rest sourced from reference TRBV11-2 and TRBJ1-2, is EAGVAQSPRYKIIEKRQSVAFWCNPISGHATLYWYQQILGQGPKLLIQFQNNGVVDDSQLPKDRFSAERLKGVDSTLKIQPAKLEDSAVYLCASSATVGRSGLDYGHTFGSGTRLTVV.

To note about this clonotype: A much larger clone lies one base from this, so it may be a read error. This chain connects TRBV7-6 to TRBJ1-6; tentative D call: TRBD1 (5 bases). Per germline, CDR1 SGHVS and CDR2 FNYEAQ. The CDR3 sequence is 16 residues long. V was cut by 8 bases and J by 6 bases, with 20 bases left in between. For the CDR3, the DNA is TGTGCCAGCGGCTCAACTGGGGGGTTCGGTAATTCACCCCTCCACTTT. Amino acids: CASGSTGGFGNSPLHF. Drawing the rest from reference TRBV7-6 and TRBJ1-6, the complete variable domain is GAGVSQSPRYKVTKRGQDVALRCDPISGHVSLYWYRQALGQGPEFLTYFNYEAQQDKSGLPNDRFSAERPEGSISTLTIQRTEQRDSAMYRCASGSTGGFGNSPLHFGNGTRLTVT.

The V call is TRBV10-2, the J call TRBJ1-6; 7 nucleotides agree with TRBD1. Germline lookup yields CDR1 WSHSY and CDR2 SAAADI. With 5 bases clipped from V and 9 bases from J, the junction kept 7 bases outside the gene matches. CDR3 size: 14 residues. CDR3 DNA sequence: TGCGCCAGCAGTCCCGGGACAGTCTCTTCACCCCTCCACTTT. Translation: CASSPGTVSSPLHF.

V and J are TRBV10-3 and TRBJ1-1, with 7 bases that match TRBD1. This CDR3 contains 13 residues. Germline V lookup: CDR1 ENHRY, CDR2 SYGVKD. After removal of 4 bases from V and 5 bases from J, the junction contained 4 bases not matched to a gene. CDR3 loop: CAISAPQGTEAFF. Written as DNA, the CDR3 is TGTGCCATCAGTGCCCCACAGGGGACTGAAGCTTTCTTT.

This clonotype was seen ten or more times. The chain has TRBV12-3 or TRBV12-4 and TRBJ1-6, with a weak D call TRBD1 (5 bases). Trimming shortened V by 5 bases and J by 5 bases, and 10 bases separated the two germline ends. The CDR3 has 14 residues. This chain's CDR3 is CASSPGRDNSPLHF. The CDR3 DNA is TGTGCCAGCAGTCCGGGACGCGATAATTCACCCCTCCACTTT.

This clonotype was recorded many times. The chain is built from TRBV20-1 and TRBJ2-5; TRBD2 aligns across 14 bases. Germline V gene sequence: CDR1 DFQATT, CDR2 SNEGSKA (reference sequence). This CDR3 has 15 residues. The V gene end was trimmed by 3 bases and the J gene end by 7 bases; junction bases not matched to a gene: 7. The CDR3: CSAREGTSGGGTQYF. The CDR3 coding sequence is TGCAGTGCTAGGGAGGGGACTAGCGGGGGAGGGACCCAGTACTTC.

This sequence joins TRBV20-1 and TRBJ1-1, with D perhaps TRBD1 (6 bases). CDR3 length: 16 residues. V shed 2 bases and J shed 7 bases, with 23 bases lying between them. In germline, CDR1 is DFQATT, CDR2 SNEGSKA (reference sequence). The chain's CDR3 is CSARPVPRDTQFEAFF. CDR3 nucleotides: TGCAGTGCTAGACCCGTACCCCGGGACACCCAATTTGAAGCTTTCTTT.

Many counts were recorded for this clonotype. The chain uses TRBV7-9 and TRBJ1-4; D is unresolved. V lost 2 bases to trimming and J lost 7 bases, with 8 bases between them. The CDR3 sequence is 13 residues long. CDR1 SEHNR and CDR2 FQNEAQ come from the germline V gene (reference sequence). CDR3 in DNA: TGTGCCAGCAGCTTAATAGGGAGTGAAAAACTGTTTTTT. It encodes CASSLIGSEKLFF.

This clonotype came up many times. V gene TRBV9 combines with J gene TRBJ2-5; 9 bases match TRBD1. Trimming took 2 bases from V and 5 from J; bases not matched to a gene: 10. This CDR3 is built from 16 residues. Germline V gene sequence: CDR1 SGDLS, CDR2 YYNGEE. The CDR3 DNA reads TGTGCCAGCAGCGTTAATGACAGGGGGGGTAGGGAGACCCAGTACTTC. Protein product: CASSVNDRGGRETQYF.

The chain uses TRBV4-3 and TRBJ2-5; 9 nucleotides align to TRBD1. The V gene's germline CDR1 is LGHNA and CDR2 YSLEER. This CDR3 contains 17 residues. The V gene end was trimmed by 1 base and the J gene end by 4 bases; junction bases not matched to a gene: 10. CDR3 in amino acids: CASSQGRAQDRGETQYF. The CDR3 DNA is TGCGCCAGCAGCCAAGGCCGAGCCCAGGACAGGGGAGAGACCCAGTACTTC.

The sample holds a few counts of this clonotype. The chain joins TRBV30 to TRBJ1-5; weak D call: TRBD1 (5 bases). The V gene lost 3 bases and the J gene lost 4 bases, with 13 bases spanning the gap. Germline V gene lookup returns CDR1 GTSNPN and CDR2 SVGIG (reference sequence). This CDR3 has 14 residues. The CDR3 protein is CAWSAGTHNQPQHF. CDR3 sequence (DNA): TGTGCCTGGAGCGCCGGGACTCATAATCAGCCCCAGCATTTT.

The rearrangement joins TRBV7-9 to TRBJ1-5; D possibly corresponds to TRBD1 (5 bases). The length of the CDR3 is 16 residues. From germline, CDR1 is SEHNR and CDR2 FQNEAQ (reference sequence). The V end lost 6 bases, the J end lost 1 base, and 16 bases lay between the germline ends. CDR3 in DNA: TGTGCCAGCAGGGGGACCGGCGGCATAAGCAATCAGCCCCAGCATTTT. Translating gives CASRGTGGISNQPQHF.

The CDR3 here is CASSLRLREKLFF. The CDR3 DNA follows: TGTGCCAGCAGCTTAAGACTACGGGAAAAACTGTTTTTT. The rearrangement joins TRBV13 to TRBJ1-4; D ambiguous. The CDR3 length is 13 residues. V dropped 2 bases and J dropped 8 bases, with 9 bases sitting between them. Germline V gives CDR1 PRHDT, CDR2 FYEKMQ (reference sequence). The complete variable domain, with remaining parts taken from reference TRBV13 and TRBJ1-4, reads AAGVIQSPRHLIKEKRETATLKCYPIPRHDTVYWYQQGPGQDPQFLISFYEKMQSDKGSIPDRFSAQQFSDYHSELNMSSLELGDSALYFCASSLRLREKLFFGSGTQLSVL.

This clonotype was found a few times. The chain carries TRBV12-3 or TRBV12-4 and TRBJ2-7; 9 nucleotides match TRBD1. V dropped 5 bases and J dropped 6; count of bases not matched to a gene: 11. This CDR3 contains 15 residues. Written as DNA, the CDR3 is TGTGCCAGCAGTGGCCCGGGACAGGGATCAAGCGAGCAGTACTTC. This gives the protein CASSGPGQGSSEQYF.

The V call is TRBV5-1, the J call TRBJ2-7; no clear D gene. Germline CDR1 and CDR2: SGHRS and YFSETQ. The CDR3 length is 10 residues. The germline V and J ends were trimmed by 4 bases and 6 bases, with 5 bases remaining between them. This CDR3 reads CASSNREQYF. The CDR3 DNA follows: TGCGCCAGCAGCAACCGCGAGCAGTACTTC.

The chain carries TRBV9 and TRBJ1-4; 7 bases are a match to TRBD1. J gave up 5 bases and V 3 bases, and 10 bases lay outside the gene matches. This CDR3 has 16 amino acids. CDR1 is SGDLS, CDR2 YYNGEE, per germline. CDR3 nucleotides: TGTGCCAGCAGCGCTAAGGGGGCGCGGGACAATGAAAAACTGTTTTTT. The encoded protein is CASSAKGARDNEKLFF.

The chain recombines TRBV10-3 with TRBJ2-7, with 10 bases lining up with TRBD1. This CDR3 region has 16 residues. Germline lookup yields CDR1 ENHRY and CDR2 SYGVKD. V gave up 10 bases and J gave up 0 bases; unmatched junction bases: 12. The CDR3 loop reads CASGDRGSQSSYEQYF. Here the CDR3 DNA reads TGTGCCAGCGGGGACAGGGGTTCGCAAAGCTCCTACGAGCAGTACTTC.

This clonotype was recorded many times. The chain is built from TRBV7-3 and TRBJ2-2; 7 bases map to TRBD2. Germline lookup yields CDR1 SGHTA and CDR2 FQGTGA. The V and J ends lost 2 bases and 1 base, in that order; junction bases with no gene match: 4. The length of the CDR3 is 16 residues. This CDR3 is CASSLLRERNTGELFF. The CDR3 region has the DNA TGTGCCAGCAGCTTATTGCGGGAGCGGAACACCGGGGAGCTGTTTTTT.

Ten or more counts support this clonotype. The chain combines TRBV9 with TRBJ2-6; 7 positions agree with TRBD2. This CDR3 has 18 residues. Per germline, CDR1 SGDLS and CDR2 YYNGEE. The V segment lost 7 bases and the J segment 3 bases; nucleotides outside the gene matches: 16. The CDR3 loop reads CASRGRDGGGLGANVLTF. The CDR3 coding sequence is TGTGCCAGCCGAGGGAGGGACGGCGGAGGACTTGGGGCCAACGTCCTGACTTTC.

This clonotype was counted at least ten times. The chain recombines TRBV7-9 with TRBJ2-7, with TRBD1 matching over 10 bases. V gave up 3 bases and J gave up 5 bases; unmatched junction bases: 10. The CDR3 has 16 amino acids. Germline V lookup: CDR1 SEHNR, CDR2 FQNEAQ (reference sequence). CDR3 DNA: TGTGCCAGCAGCTTCCCCTTAGGACAGGGGGGCCACGAGCAGTACTTC. It yields the protein CASSFPLGQGGHEQYF.

With regard to this clonotype: A much larger clone differs from this one at a single base, so this may be a read error. The chain carries TRBV20-1 and TRBJ1-2; a possible D gene is TRBD1 (5 bases). Trimming left V 3 bases short and J 3 bases short, with 14 bases between. The V gene's germline CDR1 is DFQATT and CDR2 SNEGSKA (reference sequence). CDR3 length: 14 residues. This CDR3 reads CSARGLGRDYGYTF. The CDR3 coding sequence is TGCAGTGCTAGGGGGCTGGGACGGGACTATGGCTACACCTTC.

The V gene is TRBV12-3 or TRBV12-4, the J gene TRBJ1-4; 7 bases fit TRBD1. The CDR3 runs to 14 residues. The J segment lost 7 bases and the V segment lost 8 bases, leaving 10 bases of the junction unmatched. The CDR3 sequence is CASDDRVYGEKLFF. CDR3 in DNA: TGTGCCAGCGATGACAGGGTGTATGGTGAAAAACTGTTTTTT.

This clonotype was seen only a few times. V usage is TRBV10-3 and J usage is TRBJ2-1; maybe TRBD2 (7 bases). This CDR3 has 15 residues. Trimming shortened V by 4 bases and J by 2 bases, and 12 bases separated the two germline ends. Germline-derived CDR1 and CDR2 are ENHRY and SYGVKD. CDR3 DNA sequence: TGTGCCATCAGTGGAGGGGGGGGAGCCTACAATGAGCAGTTCTTC. It codes for CAISGGGGAYNEQFF.

This clonotype has a count of ten or more. This chain uses TRBV7-2 with TRBJ2-7; 10 bases agree with TRBD2. Trimming removed 2 bases from V and 6 bases from J; junction bases left unmatched: 7. Germline lookup yields CDR1 SGHTA and CDR2 FQGNSA. The CDR3 consists of 15 residues. CDR3 in amino acids: CASSLLLAGDSEQYF. CDR3 coding DNA: TGTGCCAGCAGCTTACTTCTAGCGGGAGATTCCGAGCAGTACTTC.

The chain couples TRBV7-3 to TRBJ2-7; 8 bases agree with TRBD1. J was trimmed by 0 bases and V by 0 bases; bases with no gene match: 4. Looked up from germline, CDR1 is SGHTA and CDR2 is FQGTGA. The CDR3 runs 16 residues. The CDR3 DNA reads TGTGCCAGCAGCTTAACCCGGGACAGGAGCTCCTACGAGCAGTACTTC. Encoded protein: CASSLTRDRSSYEQYF.

In its sample, this clonotype was seen many times. This rearrangement joins TRBV10-3 to TRBJ1-1; 7 nucleotides agree with TRBD1. Trimming removed 6 bases from V and 4 bases from J; junction bases left unmatched: 8. CDR1 is ENHRY, CDR2 SYGVKD, per germline. The CDR3 has 14 amino acids. CDR3 residues: CAISDREGGTEAFF. CDR3 nucleotides: TGTGCCATCAGCGACAGGGAGGGCGGCACTGAAGCTTTCTTT.

On this clonotype itself: The junction does not match germline at one end; this may be a read error. This chain links TRBV7-8 with TRBJ2-5, with D perhaps given as TRBD1 or TRBD2 (5 bases each). The CDR3 is made up of 16 amino acids. Looked up from germline, CDR1 is SGHVS and CDR2 is FQNEAQ. The CDR3 DNA reads as TGTGCCAGCACCTTAGGGACGGGGACCAGTGAAGAGACCCAGTACTTC. Translation: CASTLGTGTSEETQYF. Variable domain in full (rest from reference TRBV7-8 and TRBJ2-5): GAGVSQSPRYKVAKRGQDVALRCDPISGHVSLFWYQQALGQGPEFLTYFQNEAQLDKSGLPSDRFFAERPEGSVSTLKIQRTQQEDSAVYLCASTLGTGTSEETQYFGPGTRLLVL.